The TCR beta chain under discussion was sequenced for a study of blood T cell repertoires in COVID-19. The CDR3 has 17 residues. CDR1 KGHDR and CDR2 SFDVKD come from the germline V gene. Trimming left V 4 bases short and J 4 bases short, with 19 bases between. Sequenced by immunoSEQ multiplex PCR; TCRdb stores in-frame clones only, minus some. The sample contains some 150,000 clones, about 77% of which appear only once. Sequencing used peripheral blood. This sequence was found in a woman over 75 with acute or convalescent COVID-19. This chain uses TRBV24-1 with TRBJ2-1; a possible D gene is TRBD1 (6 bases). CDR3 protein: CATSDTAGRGDYNEQFF. DNA of the CDR3: TGTGCCACCAGTGACACCGCGGGCAGGGGAGATTACAATGAGCAGTTCTTC.